The entry below gives a single TCR beta chain sequence along with its context. Its antigen remains unidentified. The data stem from a study of shared clonotypes between healthy human individuals. Trimming cost V 3 bases and J 0 bases, with 14 bases left between them. The CDR3 spans 15 residues. Looked up from germline, CDR1 is SQVTM and CDR2 is ANQGSEA. Study-level results: Having only a few donors restricted how much genetic and exposure-history diversity was captured.

Positively selected for CCR7, the CD45RO-negative cells used as naive CD8 cells excluded terminally differentiated effector memory CD45RA+ cells. Repertoires were generated with immunoSEQ multiplex PCR, while TCRdb's copy carries only in-frame clones and drops some. The profile shows some 2.1 million clones, around 93% of them singletons. This sequence joins TRBV29-1 and TRBJ2-5; TRBD2 is a possible D gene (5 bases). The clonotype originates from a man in his late teens or twenties in good health. Some clones in this sample may be carry-over from other donors' samples. Sample: naive CD8+ T cells from PBMCs. Written as DNA, the CDR3 is TGCAGCGTTGACCGAGGACGGGGTTACCAAGAGACCCAGTACTTC. Translated, it gives CSVDRGRGYQETQYF.